Described below is a single T cell receptor (beta chain) sequence and its context. This specimen belongs to a study of blood T cell repertoires in COVID-19. In assigning cohorts, the study relied on participant-reported clinical history. As originally analysed: Nucleated cell counts were estimated from reference gene primer amplification. Libraries were prepared by immunoSEQ multiplex PCR; TCRdb keeps only in-frame clonotypes and omits some of them. V and J calls plus clone size are reproduced from that table; the DNA served to infer D and trimming. Here the sample spans over 200,000 clones, around nine tenths being singletons. The CDR3 extends over 13 amino acids. CDR1 is GTSNPN, CDR2 SVGIG, per germline (reference sequence). Between the trimmed V and J ends, which lost 5 bases and 2 bases, there was a span of 12 bases.

The rearrangement joins TRBV30 to TRBJ1-1; D remains ambiguous. Material for sequencing was PBMCs or T cells enriched from blood (not recorded which). This TCR derives from a young man who had recovered from COVID-19. The CDR3 region is CAWEFGPNTEAFF. CDR3 coding DNA: TGTGCCTGGGAATTTGGGCCCAACACTGAAGCTTTCTTT. Drawing the rest from reference TRBV30 and TRBJ1-1, the complete variable domain is SQTIHQWPATLVQPVGSPLSLECTVEGTSNPNLYWYRQAAGRGLQLLFYSVGIGQISSEVPQNLSASRPQDRQFILSSKKLLLSDSGFYLCAWEFGPNTEAFFGQGTRLTVV.